One and the same sample provided the 3 T cell receptor beta chains below, sequenced in a study of blood T cell repertoires in COVID-19. This table comes from immunoSEQ multiplex PCR, and its TCRdb copy is limited to in-frame clones, with some not included. Among approximately 210,000 clones listed, 81% were seen once. Sequences were obtained from PBMCs or T cells enriched from blood (not recorded which). The receptor set was obtained from a woman in her forties or fifties with acute COVID-19.

The genes are TRBV15 and TRBJ2-2, with 9 bases lining up with TRBD2. CDR1 and CDR2 from the germline V gene are LNHNV and YYDKDF (reference sequence). The trim removed 5 bases at V and 9 bases at J, leaving 13 bases unmatched. The length of the CDR3 is 16 residues. CDR3 DNA sequence: TGTGCCACCAGCGTGAAAGGCGCGGGAGGGCCCAGGGAGCTGTTTTTT. Translated, it gives CATSVKGAGGPRELFF.

This clone was counted only a few times. V and J are TRBV24-1 and TRBJ2-1, with 8 bases lining up with TRBD1. V was clipped by 4 bases and J by 4 bases; unmatched bases: 5. In germline, CDR1 is KGHDR, CDR2 SFDVKD. The length of the CDR3 is 15 residues. CDR3 residues: CATSDFRQGYNEQFF. The CDR3 coding sequence is TGTGCCACCAGTGACTTCCGACAGGGGTACAATGAGCAGTTCTTC.

The V call is TRBV7-2, the J call TRBJ2-1, with D uncertain. CDR1 and CDR2 (germline): SGHTA, FQGNSA. Trimming took off 5 bases at V and 1 base at J, with 12 bases between the two ends. The CDR3 is made up of 15 amino acids. The CDR3 sequence: CASSPNSWSYNEQFF. The DNA for the CDR3 is TGTGCCAGCAGCCCTAATTCTTGGTCCTACAATGAGCAGTTCTTC.